The 15 T cell receptor beta chains given below trace back to one sample, sequenced in a study of beta chain features in type 1 diabetes. Study conclusions and caveats: There was a moderate but significant shortening of TCRB CDR3s in all four CD4+ subsets of Type 1 diabetes patients.

What was sequenced were expressed TCRB transcripts, since all of the isolated RNA had been reverse transcribed. Using immunoSEQ multiplex PCR, the repertoire was profiled, and TCRdb retains in-frame clones only, with some absent. The data hold roughly 53,000 clones, with over 40% observed a single time. The antigens of these receptors remain unknown. Sample: Tregs from blood. The receptors were gathered from a man aged 25 to 40 with type 1 diabetes.

This chain uses TRBV27 with TRBJ1-2; D may be TRBD1 (6 bases). Trimming stripped 5 bases from V and 1 base from J, with 11 bases between. The germline CDR1 and CDR2 sequences are MNHEY and SMNVEV (reference sequence). The CDR3 runs 14 residues. The CDR3 spells CASSPTGFNYGYTF. The CDR3 nucleotides read TGTGCCAGCAGTCCAACAGGGTTTAACTATGGCTACACCTTC.

This clone occurred a few times. The chain has TRBV28 and TRBJ2-1; the match to TRBD1 covers 10 bases. With 9 bases clipped from V and 1 base from J, the junction kept 6 bases outside the gene matches. The CDR3 has 15 amino acids. Per the germline V gene, CDR1 is MDHEN and CDR2 is SYDVKM. The chain's CDR3 is CASTPGQGSYNEQFF. In DNA form, the CDR3 reads TGTGCCAGTACGCCGGGACAGGGGTCCTACAATGAGCAGTTCTTC. Supplemented by reference TRBV28 and TRBJ2-1, the full variable domain reads DVKVTQSSRYLVKRTGEKVFLECVQDMDHENMFWYRQDPGLGLRLIYFSYDVKMKEKGDIPEGYSVSREKKERFSLILESASTNQTSMYLCASTPGQGSYNEQFFGPGTRLTVL.

The gene calls are TRBV11-2 and TRBJ2-2, with 11 bases identical to TRBD2. Germline values: CDR1 SGHAT, CDR2 FQNNGV. CDR3 length equals 15 residues. V shed 6 bases, J shed 7 bases, and the junction held 7 bases outside the gene matches. CDR3 nucleotide sequence: TGTGCCAGCAGTTCAAGACTAGCGGGATACGGGGAGCTGTTTTTT. Translated, it gives CASSSRLAGYGELFF. The full variable domain, completed using reference TRBV11-2 and TRBJ2-2, is EAGVAQSPRYKIIEKRQSVAFWCNPISGHATLYWYQQILGQGPKLLIQFQNNGVVDDSQLPKDRFSAERLKGVDSTLKIQPAKLEDSAVYLCASSSRLAGYGELFFGEGSRLTVL.

V and J are TRBV6-5 and TRBJ2-6, with D uncertain. The V end lost 6 bases, the J end lost 1 base, and 10 bases lay between the germline ends. The germline CDR1 and CDR2 sequences are MNHEY and SVGAGI. The CDR3 sequence is 15 residues long. The CDR3 protein is CASSALLSGANVLTF. DNA for the CDR3: TGTGCCAGCAGCGCACTTTTGTCTGGGGCCAACGTCCTGACTTTC.

In its sample, this clone was seen once. The V call is TRBV6-5, the J call TRBJ1-6; unclear D gene. The germline V gene has CDR1 MNHEY and CDR2 SVGAGI. This CDR3 is 15 amino acids long. V was shortened by 0 bases and J by 10 bases, with 13 bases between the two germline ends. CDR3 coding DNA: TGTGCCAGCAGTTACTCCCTAATCGGGGAATCACCCCTCCACTTT. Its protein is CASSYSLIGESPLHF.

This clone was seen more than once but under ten times. The chain links TRBV2 to TRBJ1-3; possibly TRBD1 for D (5 bases). V dropped 7 bases and J dropped 0 bases, with 10 bases sitting between them. The CDR3 sequence is 14 residues long. The germline CDR1 and CDR2 sequences are SNHLY and FYNNEI. The CDR3 coding sequence is TGTGCCAGCATGGCGGACAACTCTGGAAACACCATATATTTT. This sequence encodes CASMADNSGNTIYF. Looking up the rest from reference TRBV2 and TRBJ1-3 gives the full variable domain: EPEVTQTPSHQVTQMGQEVILRCVPISNHLYFYWYRQILGQKVEFLVSFYNNEISEKSEIFDDQFSVERPDGSNFTLKIRSTKLEDSAMYFCASMADNSGNTIYFGEGSWLTVV.

The chain couples TRBV5-1 to TRBJ2-3, with 13 bases aligning to TRBD2. Germline CDR1 and CDR2: SGHRS and YFSETQ. The CDR3 covers 18 residues. V gave up 0 bases and J gave up 2 bases; unmatched junction bases: 6. The CDR3 region is CASSLEGLAGASTDTQYF. The CDR3 DNA reads as TGCGCCAGCAGCTTGGAAGGACTAGCGGGAGCTTCCACAGATACGCAGTATTTT.

This clone turned up a few times. The V and J genes are TRBV18 and TRBJ2-7; the D gene is possibly TRBD1 (5 bases). The CDR3 totals 14 residues. V dropped 2 bases and J dropped 5 bases, with 13 bases sitting between them. Germline-derived CDR1 and CDR2 are KGHSH and LQKENI. The CDR3 DNA follows: TGTGCCAGCTCACCAGACAGTCAAGGCAACGAGCAGTACTTC. Translated: CASSPDSQGNEQYF.

V and J are TRBV6-5 and TRBJ1-5; 8 positions match TRBD1. Losses at the gene ends were 5 bases for V and 5 bases for J; bases not matched to a gene: 8. CDR1 MNHEY and CDR2 SVGAGI come from the germline V gene. The CDR3 consists of 15 residues. CDR3 residues: CASSTGGLGHQPQHF. CDR3 DNA sequence: TGTGCCAGCAGTACAGGGGGATTGGGCCATCAGCCCCAGCATTTT.

This clone was seen more than once but under ten times. This chain uses TRBV5-1 with TRBJ2-7; 7 positions match TRBD1. V was clipped by 0 bases and J by 0 bases; unmatched bases: 3. The germline V gene encodes CDR1 SGHRS and CDR2 YFSETQ. CDR3 size: 15 residues. The CDR3 bases are TGCGCCAGCAGCTTGGTGACAGGGAGCTCCTACGAGCAGTACTTC. Translation: CASSLVTGSSYEQYF.

The chain employs TRBV18 and TRBJ2-5, with D possibly matching TRBD2 (6 bases). The J call may be in error: the DNA end matches TRBJ2-7 better. CDR3 length: 15 residues. From germline, CDR1 is KGHSH and CDR2 LQKENI. The CDR3 spells CASSPRDSATYEQYF. CDR3 DNA: TGTGCCAGCTCACCTCGGGACTCCGCGACGTACGAGCAGTACTTC.

The chain links TRBV7-9 to TRBJ2-5; 8 bases map to TRBD2. CDR1 is SEHNR and CDR2 is FQNEAQ in the germline V gene (reference sequence). The ends lost 2 bases at V and 6 bases at J; junction bases unmatched: 5. There are 14 residues in the CDR3. This CDR3 reads CASSLWSGSQTQYF. As DNA, the CDR3 is TGTGCCAGCAGCTTATGGAGCGGGAGTCAGACCCAGTACTTC.

Comments on this clone: An end of the junction differs from the germline gene, which may be a read error. This chain connects TRBV29-1 to TRBJ2-1; 7 bases are a match to TRBD2. Germline V CDR1 and CDR2: SQVTM, ANQGSEA. There are 16 residues in the CDR3. This chain's CDR3 is CSVPEFAGESYNGQFF. In DNA, the CDR3 is TGCAGCGTTCCGGAATTCGCGGGAGAATCCTACAATGGGCAGTTCTTC.

The rearrangement joins TRBV29-1 to TRBJ2-3; 8 bases map to TRBD1. The CDR3 contains 14 residues. Germline lookup yields CDR1 SQVTM and CDR2 ANQGSEA. After removal of 7 bases from V and 0 bases from J, the junction contained 6 bases not matched to a gene. CDR3 in DNA: TGCAGCGCTGGGGACAGGACTAGCACAGATACGCAGTATTTT. Protein: CSAGDRTSTDTQYF.

CDR3 in DNA: TGCGCCAGCAGTTACACAGGGGGAGCAGCGGGAGGGCGCACAGATACGCAGTATTTT. As protein: CASSYTGGAAGGRTDTQYF. The chain links TRBV5-1 to TRBJ2-3; 10 bases agree with TRBD2. V lost 5 bases, J lost 1 base, and 16 bases stayed unmatched. Germline V gives CDR1 SGHRS, CDR2 YFSETQ. The CDR3 runs to 19 residues.